The rows below give T cell receptor beta chains drawn from one sample of a study of PD-L1 blockade in urothelial cancer. Only in-frame clones appear in the TCRdb table, and some are missing; sequencing was by immunoSEQ multiplex PCR. The data contain 45,000 to 50,000 clones, roughly 80% of them singletons. The material was PBMCs, obtained around atezolizumab (anti-PD-L1) treatment. All receptors derive from a man between 65 and 85 years old with urothelial cancer. Each CDR3 is given with its conserved first and last residue. A D gene is named only where the DNA matches it firmly. The size entry is marked missing in some rows and otherwise reads once, few, many or a size class.

clone size	J gene	V gene	D gene	CDR3 DNA	CDR3 protein
NA	TRBJ1-5	TRBV28	NA	TGTGCCAGCAGTTCCTCCGGGACGGGGGATCATAGCAATCAGCCCCAGCATTTT	CASSSSGTGDHSNQPQHF
NA	TRBJ2-7	TRBV11-2	TRBD1	TGTGCCAGCAGCTTTCGGGGGACAGGGGACTACGAGCAGTACTTC	CASSFRGTGDYEQYF
NA	TRBJ1-5	TRBV30	TRBD1	TGTGCCTGGAGCAATGGGGACAGCGATCAGCCCCAGCATTTT	CAWSNGDSDQPQHF
NA	TRBJ1-4	TRBV10-3	TRBD1	TGTGCCATCAGAGGGGGGACAGGGGGTGAAAAACTGTTTTTT	CAIRGGTGGEKLFF
NA	TRBJ2-5	TRBV28	NA	TGTGCCAGCAGGCTGGGACATGTACAAGAGACCCAGTACTTC	CASRLGHVQETQYF
few	TRBJ2-2	TRBV5-4	TRBD1	TGTGCCAGCAGACCGGGACAGGGCACCGGGGAGCTGTTTTTT	CASRPGQGTGELFF
NA	TRBJ1-4	TRBV25-1	NA	TGTGCCAGCAGTGAATACAAAACTCATAATGAAAAACTGTTTTTT	CASSEYKTHNEKLFF
NA	TRBJ2-1	TRBV29-1	NA	TGCAGCGCCCCGAGGGACACGGCGAACGAGCAGTTCTTC	CSAPRDTANEQFF
NA	TRBJ1-2	TRBV7-3	TRBD1	TGTGCCAGCAGCTTAGGGACAGGGTTTGGCTACACCTTC	CASSLGTGFGYTF
NA	TRBJ1-1	TRBV11-2	NA	TGTGCCAGCAGCTTAGTGGAGGGAGTGAACACTGAAGCTTTCTTT	CASSLVEGVNTEAFF
NA	TRBJ2-2	TRBV28	TRBD2	TGTGCCAGCAGTACGGCGGGAGGTCACACCGGGGAGCTGTTTTTT	CASSTAGGHTGELFF
few	TRBJ2-3	TRBV9	NA	TGTGCCAGCAGCGTAGCAGGGGCGGGAGTTGGCGCAGATACGCAGTATTTT	CASSVAGAGVGADTQYF
NA	TRBJ1-2	TRBV19	TRBD1	TGTGCCAGTAGCCGAGGACAGGGCCTAGCTAACTATGGCTACACCTTC	CASSRGQGLANYGYTF
few	TRBJ1-2	TRBV5-4	NA	TGTGCCAGCATCCAACGAGGAAGAGGGCCGGACTACACCTTC	CASIQRGRGPDYTF
NA	TRBJ2-3	TRBV7-6	TRBD2	TGTGCCAGCAGCTTAGGATTTCCCGGGACTAGCGGGAAGAGCACAGATACGCAGTATTTT	CASSLGFPGTSGKSTDTQYF